This T cell receptor beta chain derives from a study of blood T cell repertoires in COVID-19. Study at large: Collection of acute and convalescent COVID-19 samples took place in the United States, Italy and Spain. PBMCs, B-cell-depleted T cells, or T cells provided the cDNA or gDNA that made up the material.

There are a few counts of this clone. V shed 6 bases, J shed 3 bases, and the junction held 4 bases outside the gene matches. Germline CDR1 MNHEY, CDR2 SMNVEV (reference sequence). This CDR3 has 14 residues. Authors' data handling: Counts of nucleated cells, estimated from reference gene primer amplification, were obtained. TCRdb keeps only in-frame clones here, not all; method: immunoSEQ multiplex PCR. That table is the source of V, J and clone size, and D and trimming were worked out from the DNA. The data hold approximately 30,000 clones, with approximately 81% observed a single time. This TCR came from a human donor with acute or convalescent COVID-19. The donor label of this sample is uncertain. The chain couples TRBV27 to TRBJ2-7; 11 bases match TRBD2. The sequenced sample was peripheral blood. The CDR3 loop is CASRGLAGGYEQYF. The CDR3 DNA sequence: TGTGCCAGCAGAGGGCTAGCGGGGGGCTACGAGCAGTACTTC.